Listed here are 27 T cell receptor beta chains from one sample, sequenced in a study of human T cells and chemical hapten exposure. TCRdb re-derived calls from the RACE reads in MiXCR, one entry per CDR3 protein. The sample records some 110,000 distinct CDR3 sequences, 9.5% to 15% being singletons. This sample's time point: pre-sensitization, week 0. Stated treatment: therapeutic diphenylcyclopropenone sensitization with weekly scalp DPC. The specimen comprised whole blood, sampled in connection with sensitization to the hapten diphenylcyclopropenone (DPC). The receptor source for this set is a woman aged 45-60 years with alopecia areata. Some clones in this sample may be carry-over from other donors' samples.

A few counts support this clonotype. The chain couples TRBV18 to TRBJ1-3; 7 positions agree with TRBD1. Germline V lookup: CDR1 KGHSH, CDR2 LQKENI. The CDR3 contains 14 residues. The V segment lost 6 bases and the J segment 1 base; nucleotides outside the gene matches: 3. The CDR3 region has the DNA TGTGCCAGCTCGTCGGACAGGTCTGGAAACACCATATATTTT. It yields the protein CASSSDRSGNTIYF. Full variable domain (missing parts from reference TRBV18 and TRBJ1-3): NAGVMQNPRHLVRRRGQEARLRCSPMKGHSHVYWYRQLPEEGLKFMVYLQKENIIDESGMPKERFSAEFPKEGPSILRIQQVVRGDSAAYFCASSSDRSGNTIYFGEGSWLTVV.

This clonotype was detected a few times. This chain connects TRBV14 to TRBJ2-3; 14 bases fit TRBD2. CDR3 length equals 19 residues. CDR1 is SGHDN and CDR2 is FVKESK in the germline V gene. V shed 1 base, J shed 0 bases, and the junction held 6 bases outside the gene matches. CDR3 nucleotides: TGTGCCAGCAGCCAAGTCGGACTAGCGGGGGGCTCTAGCACAGATACGCAGTATTTT. Protein sequence: CASSQVGLAGGSSTDTQYF.

This clonotype was seen only a few times. V gene TRBV3-2 combines with J gene TRBJ1-2; the table assigns TRBD1, which was not confirmed against the DNA. TRBV3-2 is recorded as a pseudogene. CDR3 length equals 16 residues. The CDR3: CASSQRSAGGYYGYTF. The CDR3 nucleotides read TGTGCCAGCAGCCAACGTTCGGCAGGGGGGTACTATGGCTACACCTTC.

This clonotype was observed at least ten times. CDR3 loop: CASSHRQGSRGTEAFF. The DNA for the CDR3 is TGTGCCAGCAGCCATCGACAGGGCTCTCGAGGAACTGAAGCTTTCTTT. V is TRBV11-2 and J is TRBJ1-1; 7 bases are a match to TRBD1. This CDR3 has 16 amino acids. Germline CDR1 is SGHAT and CDR2 is FQNNGV. J gave up 5 bases and V 5 bases, and 14 bases lay outside the gene matches.

This clonotype was recorded a few times. The J gene is TRBJ2-3, the V gene TRBV12-3 or TRBV12-4; the D gene is possibly TRBD2 (6 bases). Deletions cut 5 bases from V and 4 bases from J, with 19 bases between. This CDR3 has 16 amino acids. CDR3 DNA: TGTGCCAGCAGTCTAGGCCTTGGGGGAGGACCAGATACGCAGTATTTT. Amino acid sequence: CASSLGLGGGPDTQYF.

The chain has TRBV28 and TRBJ2-7, with 7 bases matching TRBD1. The CDR3 consists of 14 residues. V shed 8 bases and J 1 base; nucleotides not matched to a gene: 8. Germline CDR1 MDHEN, CDR2 SYDVKM. The DNA of the CDR3 is TGTGCCAGCCAAGGGACAGACGTTTCCTACGAGCAGTACTTC. Amino acids: CASQGTDVSYEQYF.

This clonotype has only a few counts. The V and J genes are TRBV12-3 or TRBV12-4 and TRBJ1-3, with D possibly matching TRBD1 (6 bases). The CDR3 consists of 14 residues. Trimming shortened V by 8 bases and J by 0 bases, and 11 bases separated the two germline ends. Written as DNA, the CDR3 is TGTGCCAGCTTATTACAGGGCTCTGGAAACACCATATATTTT. This translates into CASLLQGSGNTIYF.

The V call is TRBV7-9, the J call TRBJ1-4; TRBD1 matches at 7 bases. Trimming took 5 bases from V and 0 from J; bases not matched to a gene: 12. CDR1 is SEHNR and CDR2 is FQNEAQ in the germline V gene (reference sequence). The CDR3 is made up of 18 amino acids. The CDR3 sequence: CASSVRTGFYATNEKLFF. For the CDR3, the DNA is TGTGCCAGCAGCGTAAGGACAGGTTTCTATGCAACTAATGAAAAACTGTTTTTT.

This clonotype was observed a few times. At one end, the junction sequence differs from germline, possibly due to a read error. This chain links TRBV7-7 with TRBJ1-3; D unclear. Germline V CDR1 and CDR2: SSHAT, FNYEAQ (reference sequence). The CDR3 extends over 15 amino acids. Here the CDR3 reads CASSPGPRAENTIYF. CDR3 bases: TGTGCTAGCAGCCCTGGACCTCGAGCCGAAAACACCATATATTTT.

This clonotype was recorded a few times. The chain couples TRBV18 to TRBJ1-3; unclear D gene. V was trimmed by 5 bases and J by 0 bases, leaving 11 bases between them. The germline CDR1 and CDR2 sequences are KGHSH and LQKENI. The CDR3 extends over 15 amino acids. The CDR3 DNA follows: TGTGCCAGCTCAGCGTCACTCGACTCTGGAAACACCATATATTTT. It translates to CASSASLDSGNTIYF.

This chain connects TRBV5-1 to TRBJ2-7; 7 nucleotides agree with TRBD1. Germline-derived CDR1 and CDR2 are SGHRS and YFSETQ. The CDR3 contains 15 residues. Trimming cost V 4 bases and J 2 bases; bases outside gene matches: 9. CDR3 in amino acids: CASSPRQGTAYEQYF. For the CDR3, the DNA is TGCGCCAGCAGCCCCCGACAGGGAACAGCCTACGAGCAGTACTTC.

This clonotype was seen a few times. One end of the junction is discordant with germline, which a read error may explain. This chain links TRBV7-8 with TRBJ2-3; 11 positions agree with TRBD2. The CDR3 runs 16 residues. The germline CDR1 and CDR2 sequences are SGHVS and FQNEAQ. CDR3 in amino acids: CVSSASTSGVTDTQYF. The CDR3 region has the DNA TGTGTCAGCAGCGCCTCGACTAGCGGGGTAACCGATACGCAGTATTTT.

This clonotype was seen a handful of times. This chain connects TRBV12-3 or TRBV12-4 to TRBJ1-5; D ambiguous. Trimming shortened V by 7 bases and J by 7 bases, and 17 bases separated the two germline ends. This CDR3 spans 14 amino acids. This chain's CDR3 is CASTFSGLDQPQHF. CDR3 nucleotides: TGTGCCAGCACCTTCTCGGGTCTCGACCAGCCCCAGCATTTT.

This clonotype was found a few times. The chain links TRBV12-3 or TRBV12-4 to TRBJ1-5, with D hard to call. CDR3 length: 15 amino acids. The V gene lost 5 bases and the J gene lost 5 bases, with 16 bases spanning the gap. CDR3 protein: CASSTAGLSDQPQHF. The CDR3, as DNA: TGTGCCAGCAGTACCGCGGGTTTGAGCGATCAGCCCCAGCATTTT.

This chain joins TRBV27 and TRBJ2-1; 12 bases agree with TRBD2. The ends lost 6 bases at V and 8 bases at J; junction bases unmatched: 5. Germline V lookup: CDR1 MNHEY, CDR2 SMNVEV (reference sequence). The CDR3 runs to 14 residues. As DNA, the CDR3 is TGTGCCAGCAGCGCACTAGCGGGAGGCCATGAGCAGTTCTTC. Translation: CASSALAGGHEQFF.

The sample holds many counts of this clonotype. CDR3 in amino acids: CASSPPGFSYEQYF. The CDR3 DNA reads TGTGCCAGCTCACCACCAGGGTTTTCCTACGAGCAGTACTTC. This rearrangement joins TRBV18 to TRBJ2-7; D is undetermined. V was trimmed by 0 bases and J by 1 base, leaving 7 bases between them. The CDR3 is 14 amino acids. Germline CDR1 KGHSH, CDR2 LQKENI.

Of note for this clonotype: The junction does not match germline at one end; this may be a read error. J is TRBJ1-5 and V is TRBV28, with D unresolved. CDR3 size: 11 residues. Germline loops: CDR1 MDHEN, CDR2 SYDVKM. The DNA of the CDR3 is TGTGCCAGCAGCCCCTCGGGGAGAACATTTTTT. Protein sequence: CASSPSGRTFF.

This clonotype occurred a few times. V gene TRBV7-2 combines with J gene TRBJ2-1, with 7 bases that match TRBD2. CDR1 is SGHTA and CDR2 is FQGNSA in the germline V gene. This CDR3 is built from 15 residues. The junction had 8 bases not matched to a gene; V was cut back by 4 bases and J by 5 bases. The CDR3 protein is CASSSRTRVNNEQFF. The CDR3 DNA reads as TGTGCCAGCAGCTCCAGGACTAGGGTGAACAATGAGCAGTTCTTC.

J is TRBJ2-7 and V is TRBV29-1; 9 bases fit TRBD1. Germline V gene sequence: CDR1 SQVTM, CDR2 ANQGSEA. The CDR3 runs 14 residues. V was clipped by 4 bases and J by 0 bases; unmatched bases: 4. The CDR3 region has the DNA TGCAGCGTTGTAAACAGGGGGCACTCCTACGAGCAGTACTTC. This encodes CSVVNRGHSYEQYF.

The chain joins TRBV7-2 to TRBJ2-5; D remains ambiguous. V lost 0 bases and J lost 4, with 6 bases in between. CDR3 length equals 13 residues. Per the germline V gene, CDR1 is SGHTA and CDR2 is FQGNSA. The CDR3 protein is CASSLASGETQYF. In nucleotides, the CDR3 is TGTGCCAGCAGCTTAGCTTCGGGAGAGACCCAGTACTTC.

The chain recombines TRBV11-2 with TRBJ2-3, with 7 bases fitting TRBD1. The V and J ends lost 5 bases and 0 bases, in that order; junction bases with no gene match: 8. CDR1 SGHAT and CDR2 FQNNGV come from the germline V gene. CDR3 length equals 16 residues. CDR3 coding DNA: TGTGCCAGCAGCCACCGGACAGGTGTTAGCACAGATACGCAGTATTTT. This gives the protein CASSHRTGVSTDTQYF. Drawing the rest from reference TRBV11-2 and TRBJ2-3, the complete variable domain is EAGVAQSPRYKIIEKRQSVAFWCNPISGHATLYWYQQILGQGPKLLIQFQNNGVVDDSQLPKDRFSAERLKGVDSTLKIQPAKLEDSAVYLCASSHRTGVSTDTQYFGPGTRLTVL.

This chain joins TRBV10-3 and TRBJ2-7, with 10 nucleotides matching TRBD1. This CDR3 has 14 residues. CDR1 is ENHRY and CDR2 is SYGVKD in the germline V gene. The ends lost 2 bases at V and 2 bases at J; junction bases unmatched: 0. The CDR3 nucleotides read TGTGCCATCAGTGAGGGGACAGGGGCCTACGAGCAGTACTTC. Translating gives CAISEGTGAYEQYF.

J is TRBJ2-4 and V is TRBV12-3 or TRBV12-4; TRBD2 matches at 8 bases. The CDR3 contains 14 residues. The V gene end was trimmed by 6 bases and the J gene end by 15 bases; junction bases not matched to a gene: 16. CDR3 nucleotide sequence: TGTGCCAGCAGCCCTTCGCCGGGACTAGGTCTACGGTACTTC. This translates into CASSPSPGLGLRYF.

A few counts support this clonotype. The rearrangement links TRBV2 to TRBJ1-1; D is perhaps TRBD1 (5 bases). Trimming cost V 8 bases and J 4 bases, with 14 bases left between them. The CDR3 contains 13 residues. CDR1 SNHLY and CDR2 FYNNEI come from the germline V gene. CDR3 in DNA: TGTGCCAGCGTGGGGGAGGTCGGCACTGAAGCTTTCTTT. Protein: CASVGEVGTEAFF.

This chain connects TRBV15 to TRBJ2-1, with 12 bases fitting TRBD2. CDR1 is LNHNV, CDR2 YYDKDF, per germline (reference sequence). V shed 5 bases, J shed 8 bases, and the junction held 7 bases outside the gene matches. This CDR3 has 15 residues. The CDR3 sequence: CATSETSGSAHEQFF. The CDR3 DNA is TGTGCCACCAGCGAGACTAGCGGGAGTGCCCATGAGCAGTTCTTC.

This clonotype has more than one count but fewer than ten. The V and J genes are TRBV7-9 and TRBJ2-7; D is possibly TRBD1 (6 bases). The CDR3 sequence is 15 residues long. Between the trimmed V and J ends, which lost 3 bases and 2 bases, there was a span of 14 bases. Per germline, CDR1 SEHNR and CDR2 FQNEAQ (reference sequence). The CDR3 coding sequence is TGTGCCAGCAGCTTCGAAACCAGGGGAACCTACGAGCAGTACTTC. Its translation is CASSFETRGTYEQYF.

Many counts were recorded for this clonotype. V and J are TRBV3-1 and TRBJ1-5, with D unresolved. The V end lost 3 bases, the J end lost 4 bases, and 7 bases lay between the germline ends. The CDR3 consists of 13 residues. Per germline, CDR1 LGHDT and CDR2 YNNKEL (reference sequence). CDR3 residues: CASSQTPNQPQHF. CDR3 DNA: TGTGCCAGCAGCCAGACCCCAAATCAGCCCCAGCATTTT.